The TCR beta chain described here comes from a study of control samples from healthy donors and cancer patients. Assay: immunoSEQ multiplex PCR; the TCRdb copy retains only in-frame clones and omits some. The sample has some 220,000 clones, roughly 94% seen once. Unmatched junction bases numbered 6, after V lost 0 bases and J lost 4 bases. Germline V gene sequence: CDR1 SGHTA, CDR2 FQGTGA. The CDR3 length is 16 residues. This TCR derives from a man in his forties or fifties in good health. The material sequenced was blood. V and J are TRBV7-3 and TRBJ2-3; TRBD2 matches at 8 bases. The CDR3 DNA reads as TGTGCCAGCAGCTTAACCCCCGGGGGGGGCGCAGATACGCAGTATTTT. This codes for CASSLTPGGGADTQYF.